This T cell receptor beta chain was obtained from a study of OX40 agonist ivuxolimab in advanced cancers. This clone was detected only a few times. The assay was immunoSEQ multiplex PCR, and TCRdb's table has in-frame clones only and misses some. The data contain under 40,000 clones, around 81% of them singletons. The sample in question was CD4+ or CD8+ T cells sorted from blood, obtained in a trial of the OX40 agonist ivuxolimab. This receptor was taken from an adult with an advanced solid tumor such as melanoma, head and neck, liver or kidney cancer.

The CDR3: CASSFNPSGNTIYF. The CDR3, as DNA: TGTGCCAGCAGCTTTAACCCTTCTGGAAACACCATATATTTT. The rearrangement uses TRBV5-4 and TRBJ1-3, with no clear D. CDR3 size: 14 residues. Trimming pared 2 bases from V and 1 base from J, leaving 7 bases between. Germline assignment: CDR1 SGHNT and CDR2 YYREEE (reference sequence). Together with reference TRBV5-4 and TRBJ1-3, the CDR3 gives the full variable domain: ETGVTQSPTHLIKTRGQQVTLRCSSQSGHNTVSWYQQALGQGPQFIFQYYREEENGRGNFPPRFSGLQFPNYSSELNVNALELDDSALYLCASSFNPSGNTIYFGEGSWLTVV.